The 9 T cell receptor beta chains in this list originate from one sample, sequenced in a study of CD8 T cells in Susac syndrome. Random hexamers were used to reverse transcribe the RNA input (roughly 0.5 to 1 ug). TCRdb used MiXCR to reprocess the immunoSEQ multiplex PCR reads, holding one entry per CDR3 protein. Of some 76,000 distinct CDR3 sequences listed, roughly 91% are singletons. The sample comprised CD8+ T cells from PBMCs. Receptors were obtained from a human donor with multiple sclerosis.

The CDR3 spells CASSSSNGAFF. In nucleotides, the CDR3 is TGTGCCAGCAGTTCTTCAAATGGAGCTTTCTTT. J is TRBJ1-1 and V is TRBV27; no firm D call. This CDR3 contains 11 residues. Trimming shortened V by 4 bases and J by 10 bases, and 10 bases separated the two germline ends. Germline V gene lookup returns CDR1 MNHEY and CDR2 SMNVEV (reference sequence).

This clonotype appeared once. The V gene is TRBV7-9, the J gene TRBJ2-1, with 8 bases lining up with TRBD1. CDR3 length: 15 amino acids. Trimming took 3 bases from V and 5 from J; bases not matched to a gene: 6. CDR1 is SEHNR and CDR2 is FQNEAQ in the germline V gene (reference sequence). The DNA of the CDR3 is TGTGCCAGCAGCTTCGCGGGACAGGCCAACAATGAGCAGTTCTTC. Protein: CASSFAGQANNEQFF.

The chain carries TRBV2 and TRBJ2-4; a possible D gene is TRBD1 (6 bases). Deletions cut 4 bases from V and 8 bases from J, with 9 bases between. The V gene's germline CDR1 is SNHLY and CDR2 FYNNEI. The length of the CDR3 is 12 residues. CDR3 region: CASSVPGDIQYF. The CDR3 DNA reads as TGTGCCAGCAGTGTACCAGGGGACATTCAGTACTTC.

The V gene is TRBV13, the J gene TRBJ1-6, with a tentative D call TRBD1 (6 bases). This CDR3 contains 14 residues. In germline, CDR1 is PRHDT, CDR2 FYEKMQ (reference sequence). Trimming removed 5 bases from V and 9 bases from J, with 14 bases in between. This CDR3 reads CASSTTGGSSPLHF. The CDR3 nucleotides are TGTGCCAGCAGCACGACAGGAGGATCTTCACCCCTCCACTTT.

The CDR3, as DNA: TGCAGTGCTAGAGATAGCGAAAAGCCTAACTATGGCTACACCTTC. Protein product: CSARDSEKPNYGYTF. The chain has TRBV20-1 and TRBJ1-2; D is unresolved. With 0 bases removed from V and 0 bases from J, the gap between germline ends came to 11 bases. The CDR3 runs 15 residues. Germline-derived CDR1 and CDR2 are DFQATT and SNEGSKA (reference sequence).

As DNA, the CDR3 is TGTGCCAGTAGTATCTCACTTCACTCCTACAATGAGCAGTTCTTC. This sequence encodes CASSISLHSYNEQFF. The rearrangement links TRBV19 to TRBJ2-1; D call uncertain. The CDR3 extends over 15 amino acids. CDR1 is LNHDA, CDR2 SQIVND, per germline (reference sequence). V shed 3 bases and J shed 0 bases, with 9 bases lying between them. Combining the CDR3 with reference TRBV19 and TRBJ2-1 gives the whole variable domain DGGITQSPKYLFRKEGQNVTLSCEQNLNHDAMYWYRQDPGQGLRLIYYSQIVNDFQKGDIAEGYSVSREKKESFPLTVTSAQKNPTAFYLCASSISLHSYNEQFFGPGTRLTVL.

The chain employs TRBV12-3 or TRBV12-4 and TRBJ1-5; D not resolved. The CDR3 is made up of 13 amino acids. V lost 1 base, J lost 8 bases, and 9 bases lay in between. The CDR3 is CASSLVSVEPQHF. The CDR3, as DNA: TGTGCCAGCAGTTTAGTGTCAGTGGAGCCCCAGCATTTT.

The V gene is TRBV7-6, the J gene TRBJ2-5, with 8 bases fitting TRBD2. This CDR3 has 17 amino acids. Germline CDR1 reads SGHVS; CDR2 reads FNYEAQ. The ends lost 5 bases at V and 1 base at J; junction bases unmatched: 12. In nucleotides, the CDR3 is TGTGCCAGCAGCCTGCGCAGCGGGGGCCAGTTCCAAGAGACCCAGTACTTC. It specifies CASSLRSGGQFQETQYF.

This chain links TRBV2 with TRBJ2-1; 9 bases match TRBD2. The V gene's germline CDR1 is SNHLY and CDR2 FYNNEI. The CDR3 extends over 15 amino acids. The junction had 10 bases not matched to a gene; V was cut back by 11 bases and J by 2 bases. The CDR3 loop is CAQSLAGRAYNEQFF. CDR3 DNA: TGTGCCCAATCTCTAGCGGGAAGGGCCTACAATGAGCAGTTCTTC.